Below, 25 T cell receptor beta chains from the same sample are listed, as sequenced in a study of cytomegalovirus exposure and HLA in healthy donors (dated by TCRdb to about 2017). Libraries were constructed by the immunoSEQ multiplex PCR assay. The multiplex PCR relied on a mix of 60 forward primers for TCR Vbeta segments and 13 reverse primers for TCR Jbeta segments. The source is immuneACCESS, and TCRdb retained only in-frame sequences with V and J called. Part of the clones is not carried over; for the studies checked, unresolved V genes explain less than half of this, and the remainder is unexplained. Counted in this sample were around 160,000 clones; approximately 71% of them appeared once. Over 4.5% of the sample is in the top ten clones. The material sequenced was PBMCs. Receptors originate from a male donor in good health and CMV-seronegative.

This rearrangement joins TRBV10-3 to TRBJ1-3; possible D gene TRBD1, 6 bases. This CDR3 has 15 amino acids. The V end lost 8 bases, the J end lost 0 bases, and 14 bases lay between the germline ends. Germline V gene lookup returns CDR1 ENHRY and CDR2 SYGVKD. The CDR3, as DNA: TGTGCCATCGGAAGCGGGGGCGGCTCTGGAAACACCATATATTTT. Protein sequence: CAIGSGGGSGNTIYF.

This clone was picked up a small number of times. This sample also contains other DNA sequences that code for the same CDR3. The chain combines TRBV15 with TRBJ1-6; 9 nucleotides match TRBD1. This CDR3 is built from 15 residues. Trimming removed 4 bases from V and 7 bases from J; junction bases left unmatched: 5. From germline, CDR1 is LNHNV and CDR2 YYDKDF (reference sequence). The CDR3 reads CATSIGQGNNSPLHF. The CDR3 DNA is TGTGCCACCAGCATTGGACAGGGGAACAATTCACCCCTCCACTTT. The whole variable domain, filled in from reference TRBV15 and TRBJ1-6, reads DAMVIQNPRYQVTQFGKPVTLSCSQTLNHNVMYWYQQKSSQAPKLLFHYYDKDFNNEADTPDNFQSRRPNTSFCFLDIRSPGLGDTAMYLCATSIGQGNNSPLHFGNGTRLTVT.

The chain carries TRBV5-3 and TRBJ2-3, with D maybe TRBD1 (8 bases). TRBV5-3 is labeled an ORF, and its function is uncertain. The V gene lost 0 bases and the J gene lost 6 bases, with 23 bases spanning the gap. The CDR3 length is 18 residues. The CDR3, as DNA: TGTGCCAGAAGCTTGGGGGGCCAGGGGGCGGGAGACCCGGATACGCAGTATTTT. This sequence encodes CARSLGGQGAGDPDTQYF.

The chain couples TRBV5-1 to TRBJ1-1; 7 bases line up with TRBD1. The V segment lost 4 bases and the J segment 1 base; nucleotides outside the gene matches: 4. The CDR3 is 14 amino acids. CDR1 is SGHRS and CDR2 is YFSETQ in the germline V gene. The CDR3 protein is CASSVQGTNTEAFF. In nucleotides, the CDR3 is TGCGCCAGCAGCGTACAGGGGACGAACACTGAAGCTTTCTTT.

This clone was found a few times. This CDR3 reads CAIRGVSSNQPQHF. As DNA, the CDR3 is TGTGCCATCAGAGGAGTCAGTAGCAATCAGCCCCAGCATTTT. The rearrangement uses TRBV10-3 and TRBJ1-5; D ambiguous. The CDR3 extends over 14 amino acids. V was shortened by 6 bases and J by 0 bases, with 9 bases between the two germline ends. Germline CDR1 ENHRY, CDR2 SYGVKD.

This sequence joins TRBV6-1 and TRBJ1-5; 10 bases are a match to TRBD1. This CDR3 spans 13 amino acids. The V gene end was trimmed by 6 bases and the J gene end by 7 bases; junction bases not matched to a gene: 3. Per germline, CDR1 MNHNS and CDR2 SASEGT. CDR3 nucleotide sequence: TGTGCCAGCAGGGGGACAGGGGACCAGCCCCAGCATTTT. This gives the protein CASRGTGDQPQHF.

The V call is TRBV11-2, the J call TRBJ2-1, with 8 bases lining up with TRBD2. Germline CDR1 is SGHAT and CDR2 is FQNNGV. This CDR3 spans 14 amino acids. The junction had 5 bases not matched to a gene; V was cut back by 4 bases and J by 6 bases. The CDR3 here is CASSSLAGGNEQFF. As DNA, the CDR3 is TGTGCCAGCAGCTCCTTGGCGGGAGGCAATGAGCAGTTCTTC.

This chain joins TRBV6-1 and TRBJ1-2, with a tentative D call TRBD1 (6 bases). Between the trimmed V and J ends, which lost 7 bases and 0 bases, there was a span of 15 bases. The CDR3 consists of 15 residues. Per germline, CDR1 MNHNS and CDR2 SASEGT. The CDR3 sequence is CASKSGAQANYGYTF. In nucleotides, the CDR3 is TGTGCCAGCAAGTCAGGGGCGCAAGCTAACTATGGCTACACCTTC.

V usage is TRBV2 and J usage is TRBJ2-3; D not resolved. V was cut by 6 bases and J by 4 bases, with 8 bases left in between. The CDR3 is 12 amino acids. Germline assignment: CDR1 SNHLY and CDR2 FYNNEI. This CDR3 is CASSLTADTQYF. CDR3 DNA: TGTGCCAGCAGCCTCACGGCAGATACGCAGTATTTT.

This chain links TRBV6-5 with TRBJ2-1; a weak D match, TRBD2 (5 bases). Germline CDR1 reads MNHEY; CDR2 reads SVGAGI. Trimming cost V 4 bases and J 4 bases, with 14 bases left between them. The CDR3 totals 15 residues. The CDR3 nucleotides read TGTGCCAGCAGTTTATACGGGGAGCCTTACAATGAGCAGTTCTTC. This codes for CASSLYGEPYNEQFF.

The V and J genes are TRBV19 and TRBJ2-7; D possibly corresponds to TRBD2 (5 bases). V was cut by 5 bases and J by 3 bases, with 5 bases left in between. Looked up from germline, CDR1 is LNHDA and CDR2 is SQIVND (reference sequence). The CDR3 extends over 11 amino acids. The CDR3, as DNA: TGTGCCAGTAGTGAGGGCTACGAGCAGTACTTC. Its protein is CASSEGYEQYF.

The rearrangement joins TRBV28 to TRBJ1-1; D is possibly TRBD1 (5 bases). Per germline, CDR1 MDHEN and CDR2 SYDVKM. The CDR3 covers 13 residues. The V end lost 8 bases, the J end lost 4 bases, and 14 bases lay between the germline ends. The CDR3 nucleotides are TGTGCCAGCCGGGGGGGGTCCCGCACTGAAGCTTTCTTT. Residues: CASRGGSRTEAFF.

The CDR3 is CASSQLQGGEQFF. DNA for the CDR3: TGCGCCAGCAGCCAACTTCAAGGGGGTGAGCAGTTCTTC. The chain recombines TRBV4-1 with TRBJ2-1; weak D call: TRBD1 (6 bases). V lost 2 bases and J lost 9, with 11 bases in between. Looked up from germline, CDR1 is MGHRA and CDR2 is YSYEKL. This CDR3 has 13 amino acids.

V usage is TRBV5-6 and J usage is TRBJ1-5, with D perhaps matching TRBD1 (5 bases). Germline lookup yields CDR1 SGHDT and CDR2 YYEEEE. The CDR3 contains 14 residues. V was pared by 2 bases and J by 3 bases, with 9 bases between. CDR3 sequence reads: CASSFRRANQPQHF. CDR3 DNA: TGTGCCAGCAGCTTTCGCAGGGCCAATCAGCCCCAGCATTTT.

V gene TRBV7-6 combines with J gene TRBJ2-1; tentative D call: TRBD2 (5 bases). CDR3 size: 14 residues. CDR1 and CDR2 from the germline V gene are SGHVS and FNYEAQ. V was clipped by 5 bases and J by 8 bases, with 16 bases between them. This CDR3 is CASSLGLASDEQFF. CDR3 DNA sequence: TGTGCCAGCAGCCTAGGGCTAGCTTCCGATGAGCAGTTCTTC.

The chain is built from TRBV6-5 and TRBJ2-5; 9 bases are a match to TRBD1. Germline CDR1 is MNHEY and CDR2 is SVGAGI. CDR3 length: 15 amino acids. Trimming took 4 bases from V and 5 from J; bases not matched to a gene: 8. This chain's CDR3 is CASSFKQGAWETQYF. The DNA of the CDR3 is TGTGCCAGCAGTTTTAAACAGGGGGCTTGGGAGACCCAGTACTTC.

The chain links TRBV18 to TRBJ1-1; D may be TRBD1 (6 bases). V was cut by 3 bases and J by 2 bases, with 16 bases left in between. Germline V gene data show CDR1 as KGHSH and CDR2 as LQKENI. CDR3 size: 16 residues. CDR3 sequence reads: CASSPTHTGPNTEAFF. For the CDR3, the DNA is TGTGCCAGCTCACCGACCCACACAGGGCCAAACACTGAAGCTTTCTTT.

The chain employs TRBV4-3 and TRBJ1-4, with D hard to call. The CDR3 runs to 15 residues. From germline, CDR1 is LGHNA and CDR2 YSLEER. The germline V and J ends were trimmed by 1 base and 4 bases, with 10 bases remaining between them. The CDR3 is CASSQGYSRNEKLFF. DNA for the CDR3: TGCGCCAGCAGCCAAGGTTACAGCCGTAATGAAAAACTGTTTTTT.

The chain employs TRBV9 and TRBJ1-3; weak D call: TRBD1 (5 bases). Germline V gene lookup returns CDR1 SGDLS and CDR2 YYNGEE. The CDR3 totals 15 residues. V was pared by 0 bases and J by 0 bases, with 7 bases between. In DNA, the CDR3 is TGTGCCAGCAGCGTAGGACAGTTCTCTGGAAACACCATATATTTT. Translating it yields CASSVGQFSGNTIYF.

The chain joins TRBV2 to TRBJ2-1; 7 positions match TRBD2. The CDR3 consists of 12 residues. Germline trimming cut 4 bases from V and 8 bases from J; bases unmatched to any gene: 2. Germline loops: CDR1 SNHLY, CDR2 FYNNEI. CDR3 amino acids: CASSGRGDEQFF. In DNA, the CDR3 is TGTGCCAGCAGTGGTCGGGGGGATGAGCAGTTCTTC.

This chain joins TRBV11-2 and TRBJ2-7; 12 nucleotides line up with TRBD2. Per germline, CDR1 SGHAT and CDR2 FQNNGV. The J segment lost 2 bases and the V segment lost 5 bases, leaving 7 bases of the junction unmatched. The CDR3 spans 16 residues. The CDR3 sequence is CASSAPGLAGPYEQYF. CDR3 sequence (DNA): TGTGCCAGCAGCGCTCCGGGACTAGCGGGCCCCTACGAGCAGTACTTC. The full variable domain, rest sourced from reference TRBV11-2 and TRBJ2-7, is EAGVAQSPRYKIIEKRQSVAFWCNPISGHATLYWYQQILGQGPKLLIQFQNNGVVDDSQLPKDRFSAERLKGVDSTLKIQPAKLEDSAVYLCASSAPGLAGPYEQYFGPGTRLTVT.

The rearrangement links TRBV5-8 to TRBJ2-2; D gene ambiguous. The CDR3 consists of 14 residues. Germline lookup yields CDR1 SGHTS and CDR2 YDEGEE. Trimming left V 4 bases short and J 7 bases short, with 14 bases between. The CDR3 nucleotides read TGTGCCAGCAGCCCAGTGATGGGCCGCGGGGAGCTGTTTTTT. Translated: CASSPVMGRGELFF.

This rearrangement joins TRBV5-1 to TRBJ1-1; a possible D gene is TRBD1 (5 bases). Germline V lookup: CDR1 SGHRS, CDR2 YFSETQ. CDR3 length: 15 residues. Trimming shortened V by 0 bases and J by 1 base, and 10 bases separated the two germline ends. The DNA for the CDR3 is TGCGCCAGCAGCTTGGCGGAGACAGCGAACACTGAAGCTTTCTTT. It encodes CASSLAETANTEAFF.

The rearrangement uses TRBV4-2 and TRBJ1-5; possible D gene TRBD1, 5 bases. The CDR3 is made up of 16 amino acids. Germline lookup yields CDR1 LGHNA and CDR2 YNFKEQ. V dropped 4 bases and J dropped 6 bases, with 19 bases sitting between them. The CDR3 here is CASSPRQGETGQPQHF. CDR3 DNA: TGTGCCAGCAGCCCCCGCCAAGGGGAAACGGGTCAGCCCCAGCATTTT.

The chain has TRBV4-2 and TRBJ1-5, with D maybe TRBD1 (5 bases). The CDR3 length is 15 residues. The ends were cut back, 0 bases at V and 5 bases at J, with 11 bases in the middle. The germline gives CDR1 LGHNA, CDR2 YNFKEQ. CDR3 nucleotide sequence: TGTGCCAGCAGCCAAGAAGTACGCAGGGATCAGCCCCAGCATTTT. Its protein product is CASSQEVRRDQPQHF.